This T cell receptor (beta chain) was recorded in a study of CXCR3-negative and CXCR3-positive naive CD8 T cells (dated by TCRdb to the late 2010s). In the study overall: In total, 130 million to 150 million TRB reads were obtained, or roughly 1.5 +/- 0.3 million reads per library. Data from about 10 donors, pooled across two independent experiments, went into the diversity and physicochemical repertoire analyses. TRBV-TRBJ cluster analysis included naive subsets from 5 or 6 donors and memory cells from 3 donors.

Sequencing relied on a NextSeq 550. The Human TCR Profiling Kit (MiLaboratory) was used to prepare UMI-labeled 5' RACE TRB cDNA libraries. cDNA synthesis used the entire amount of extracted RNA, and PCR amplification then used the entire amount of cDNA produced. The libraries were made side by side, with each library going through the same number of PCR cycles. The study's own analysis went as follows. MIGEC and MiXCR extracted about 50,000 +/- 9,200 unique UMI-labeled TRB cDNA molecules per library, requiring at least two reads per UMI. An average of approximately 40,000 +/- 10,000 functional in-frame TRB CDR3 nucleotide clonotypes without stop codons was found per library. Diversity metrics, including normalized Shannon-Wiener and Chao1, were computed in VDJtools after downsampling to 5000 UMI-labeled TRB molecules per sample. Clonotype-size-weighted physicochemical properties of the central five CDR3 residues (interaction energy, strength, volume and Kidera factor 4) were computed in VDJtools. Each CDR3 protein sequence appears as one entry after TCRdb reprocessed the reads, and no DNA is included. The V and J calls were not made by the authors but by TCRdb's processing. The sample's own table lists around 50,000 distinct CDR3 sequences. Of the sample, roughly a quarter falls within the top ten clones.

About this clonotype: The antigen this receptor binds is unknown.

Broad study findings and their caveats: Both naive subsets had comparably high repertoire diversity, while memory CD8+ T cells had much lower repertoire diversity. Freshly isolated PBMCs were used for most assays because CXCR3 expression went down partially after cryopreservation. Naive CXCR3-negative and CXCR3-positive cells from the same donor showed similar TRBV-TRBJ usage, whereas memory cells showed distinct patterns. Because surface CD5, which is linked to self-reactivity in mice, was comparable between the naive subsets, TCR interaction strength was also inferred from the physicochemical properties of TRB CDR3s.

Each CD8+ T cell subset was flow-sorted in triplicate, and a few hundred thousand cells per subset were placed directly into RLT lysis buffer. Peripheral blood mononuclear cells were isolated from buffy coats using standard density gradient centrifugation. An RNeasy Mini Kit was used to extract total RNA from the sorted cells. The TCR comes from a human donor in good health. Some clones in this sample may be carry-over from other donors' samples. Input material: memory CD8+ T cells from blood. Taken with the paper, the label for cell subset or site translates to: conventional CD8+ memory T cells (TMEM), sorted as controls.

CDR3 protein: CASSYSSFSGSYEQYF. The chain uses TRBV6-5 and TRBJ2-7; the TCRdb call, TRBD2, lacks DNA for checking. CDR1 MNHEY and CDR2 SVGAGI are derived from the germline V gene. The CDR3, from cysteine to phenylalanine, totals 16 residues. The DNA sequence is not available.